This T cell receptor beta chain was observed in a study of long-term antiretroviral therapy in people with HIV. Findings and limits, study-wide: Specimen acquisition occurred between about 2003 and 2018, potentially under older ART regimens.

Per individual, the PBMC samples numbered at least one pre-ART and at least two post-ART. J was trimmed by 0 bases and V by 4 bases; bases with no gene match: 8. Germline-derived CDR1 and CDR2 are SGHRS and YFSETQ. The CDR3 spans 16 residues. Comment on this clone: The antigen is undetermined.

Researchers ran immunoSEQ v3.0 at survey level. Measured with immunoSEQ multiplex PCR; TCRdb has only the in-frame clones, and not every one. The table has 35,000 or so clones, about 80% seen once. The chain combines TRBV5-1 with TRBJ1-1; 8 bases fit TRBD1. The TCR originated in a man between 18 and 29 years old with HIV. The source material was unsorted PBMCs, sampled 0.4 years before starting antiretroviral therapy. CDR3 loop: CASSVGQGGLNTEAFF. DNA of the CDR3: TGCGCCAGCAGCGTCGGACAGGGTGGACTGAACACTGAAGCTTTCTTT.